These 17 T cell receptor beta chains were sequenced from one sample in a study of shared clonotypes between healthy human individuals. CD8 cells classed as naive were CD45RO-negative and positively selected for CCR7, excluding terminally differentiated effector memory CD45RA+ cells. The table came from immunoSEQ multiplex PCR; TCRdb's copy has only in-frame clones and leaves some out. Among over 2 million clones listed, around 96% were seen once. The sequencing input was naive CD8+ T cells sorted from blood. These receptor sequences come from a man aged 18 to 35 in good health.

The V gene is TRBV11-2, the J gene TRBJ2-5; TRBD1 matches 7 bases. CDR1 is SGHAT and CDR2 is FQNNGV in the germline V gene. This CDR3 is built from 14 residues. The V segment lost 4 bases and the J segment 2 bases; nucleotides outside the gene matches: 4. As DNA, the CDR3 is TGTGCCAGCAGCTCAACAGGGGCGCAAGAGACCCAGTACTTC. Protein sequence: CASSSTGAQETQYF. The full variable domain, completed using reference TRBV11-2 and TRBJ2-5, is EAGVAQSPRYKIIEKRQSVAFWCNPISGHATLYWYQQILGQGPKLLIQFQNNGVVDDSQLPKDRFSAERLKGVDSTLKIQPAKLEDSAVYLCASSSTGAQETQYFGPGTRLLVL.

This clone has just one count. The rearrangement joins TRBV9 to TRBJ2-7; D not certain. The CDR3 sequence is 13 residues long. Germline CDR1 and CDR2: SGDLS and YYNGEE. V dropped 4 bases and J dropped 4 bases, with 12 bases sitting between them. As DNA, the CDR3 is TGTGCCAGCAGCATCGCGTTGGGGTACGAGCAGTACTTC. It specifies CASSIALGYEQYF.

The rearrangement links TRBV4-3 to TRBJ2-7; D ambiguous. Trimming took 0 bases from V and 0 from J, leaving 9 bases between them. Germline lookup yields CDR1 LGHNA and CDR2 YSLEER. There are 15 residues in the CDR3. CDR3 loop: CASSQDSQSSYEQYF. In nucleotides, the CDR3 is TGCGCCAGCAGCCAAGACAGCCAGAGCTCCTACGAGCAGTACTTC.

This chain connects TRBV19 to TRBJ2-3; D uncertain. V lost 4 bases, J lost 3 bases, and 11 bases lay in between. The V gene's germline CDR1 is LNHDA and CDR2 SQIVND (reference sequence). The CDR3 totals 14 residues. CDR3 in DNA: TGTGCCAGTAGTACGGCCGAGCGTACAGATACGCAGTATTTT. Protein: CASSTAERTDTQYF.

The sample holds one count of this clone. CDR3 region: CASSYGTGGSLGYGYTF. In nucleotides, the CDR3 is TGTGCCAGCAGCTACGGGACAGGGGGGAGTTTAGGCTATGGCTACACCTTC. The rearrangement joins TRBV11-2 to TRBJ1-2; 11 bases are a match to TRBD1. Germline V gene sequence: CDR1 SGHAT, CDR2 FQNNGV. V trimming: 4 bases; J trimming: 4 bases; junction bases outside the gene matches: 11. This CDR3 spans 17 amino acids.

This chain connects TRBV2 to TRBJ2-1; the D is unclear. Germline-derived CDR1 and CDR2 are SNHLY and FYNNEI. The CDR3 has 10 residues. The CDR3 reads CAAATNEQFF. For the CDR3, the DNA is TGTGCGGCAGCGACTAATGAGCAGTTCTTC. Supplemented by reference TRBV2 and TRBJ2-1, the full variable domain reads EPEVTQTPSHQVTQMGQEVILRCVPISNHLYFYWYRQILGQKVEFLVSFYNNEISEKSEIFDDQFSVERPDGSNFTLKIRSTKLEDSAMYFCAAATNEQFFGPGTRLTVL.

There are a few counts of this clone. The J gene is TRBJ1-5, the V gene TRBV6-1; no clear D gene. Trimming took off 3 bases at V and 2 bases at J, with 8 bases between the two ends. The CDR3 loop spans 14 amino acids. Germline loops: CDR1 MNHNS, CDR2 SASEGT. CDR3 loop: CASSEGVGNQPQHF. CDR3 nucleotide sequence: TGTGCCAGCAGTGAGGGCGTCGGCAATCAGCCCCAGCATTTT.

This clone has just one count. The chain links TRBV10-3 to TRBJ1-3; D remains unclear. CDR1 is ENHRY and CDR2 is SYGVKD in the germline V gene. The CDR3 spans 14 residues. Trimming shortened V by 7 bases and J by 3 bases, and 13 bases separated the two germline ends. Written as DNA, the CDR3 is TGTGCCATCATGGCTCACCAAGATGGAAACACCATATATTTT. Its translation: CAIMAHQDGNTIYF.

This sequence joins TRBV10-3 and TRBJ2-7; D uncertain. This CDR3 has 15 amino acids. Trimming stripped 3 bases from V and 3 bases from J, with 15 bases between. Germline V CDR1 and CDR2: ENHRY, SYGVKD. CDR3 sequence reads: CAISEIDGFSYEQYF. For the CDR3, the DNA is TGTGCCATCAGTGAAATCGACGGATTTAGCTACGAGCAGTACTTC.

This clone was detected a few times. J is TRBJ1-4 and V is TRBV7-9; D is unresolved. V lost 5 bases to trimming and J lost 4 bases, with 14 bases between them. CDR1 is SEHNR, CDR2 FQNEAQ, per germline (reference sequence). This CDR3 comprises 15 residues. CDR3 loop: CASSLSDMGNEKLFF. The CDR3 nucleotides are TGTGCCAGCAGCCTCAGTGATATGGGTAATGAAAAACTGTTTTTT.

The J gene is TRBJ2-3, the V gene TRBV15; 7 positions agree with TRBD2. V shed 5 bases and J 4 bases; nucleotides not matched to a gene: 15. Germline CDR1 reads LNHNV; CDR2 reads YYDKDF (reference sequence). This CDR3 spans 17 amino acids. CDR3 DNA: TGTGCCACCAGCTCCGACCTTCGGGGGGAGGAGGCAGATACGCAGTATTTT. It encodes CATSSDLRGEEADTQYF.

This rearrangement joins TRBV5-6 to TRBJ2-7, with TRBD2 matching 11 bases. J gave up 5 bases and V 5 bases, and 9 bases lay outside the gene matches. The CDR3 length is 15 residues. CDR1 and CDR2 from the germline V gene are SGHDT and YYEEEE. The CDR3 sequence is CASRGRLAGYDEQYF. CDR3 DNA: TGTGCCAGCAGGGGGAGACTAGCGGGGTATGACGAGCAGTACTTC.

The J gene is TRBJ1-5, the V gene TRBV5-4; TRBD1 is a possible D gene (5 bases). The CDR3 runs 15 residues. Germline loops: CDR1 SGHNT, CDR2 YYREEE (reference sequence). The ends were cut back, 3 bases at V and 2 bases at J, with 12 bases in the middle. CDR3 in amino acids: CASSSGGWGNQPQHF. CDR3 in DNA: TGTGCCAGCAGCTCCGGGGGTTGGGGCAATCAGCCCCAGCATTTT.

The V and J genes are TRBV6-1 and TRBJ2-7; D may be TRBD1 or TRBD2 (6 bases each). Per germline, CDR1 MNHNS and CDR2 SASEGT. CDR3 length equals 15 residues. V was shortened by 3 bases and J by 6 bases, with 18 bases between the two germline ends. The CDR3 bases are TGTGCCAGCAGTGAGTGGGACACATTCGGGAGCGAGCAGTACTTC. The encoded protein is CASSEWDTFGSEQYF.

This chain joins TRBV28 and TRBJ2-2; possibly TRBD2 for D (5 bases). The length of the CDR3 is 15 residues. Germline CDR1 and CDR2: MDHEN and SYDVKM. Trimming pared 3 bases from V and 4 bases from J, leaving 12 bases between. The CDR3 spells CASSFFEGPTGELFF. The CDR3 DNA is TGTGCCAGCAGTTTCTTCGAGGGTCCCACCGGGGAGCTGTTTTTT.

This sequence joins TRBV14 and TRBJ2-2; D ambiguous. Trimming pared 2 bases from V and 5 bases from J, leaving 12 bases between. The germline V gene encodes CDR1 SGHDN and CDR2 FVKESK. The CDR3 spans 15 residues. CDR3 in amino acids: CASSQLGPPTGELFF. The CDR3 nucleotides read TGTGCCAGCAGCCAACTGGGTCCGCCGACCGGGGAGCTGTTTTTT.

To note about this clone: A junction boundary mismatches the germline segment, possibly from a read error. The chain links TRBV7-3 to TRBJ2-5; D is ambiguous. Germline V gives CDR1 SGHTA, CDR2 FQGTGA. The CDR3 runs to 13 residues. CDR3 nucleotides: TGTGCCAGCAGCTTAGAAGTCCAAGATACCCAGTACTTC. This encodes CASSLEVQDTQYF.